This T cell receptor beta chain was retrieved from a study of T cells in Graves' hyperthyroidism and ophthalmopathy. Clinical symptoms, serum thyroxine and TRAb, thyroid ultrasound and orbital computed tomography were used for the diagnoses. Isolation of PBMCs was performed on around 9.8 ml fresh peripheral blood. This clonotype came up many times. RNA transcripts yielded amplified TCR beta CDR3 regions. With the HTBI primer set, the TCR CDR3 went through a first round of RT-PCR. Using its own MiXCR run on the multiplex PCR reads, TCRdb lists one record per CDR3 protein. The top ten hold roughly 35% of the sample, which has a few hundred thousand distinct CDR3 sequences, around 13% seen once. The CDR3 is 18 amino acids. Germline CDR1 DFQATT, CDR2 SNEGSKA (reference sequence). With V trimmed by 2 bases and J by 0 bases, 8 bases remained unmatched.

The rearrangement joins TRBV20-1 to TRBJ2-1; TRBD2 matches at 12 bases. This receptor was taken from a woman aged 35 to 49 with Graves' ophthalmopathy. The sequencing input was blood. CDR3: CSARHASGGASSYNEQFF. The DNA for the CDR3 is TGCAGTGCTAGACACGCTAGCGGGGGGGCCTCCTCCTACAATGAGCAGTTCTTC.